What follows are 3 T cell receptor beta chains derived from one specimen sequenced in a study of T cells in Graves' hyperthyroidism and ophthalmopathy. Amplification of TCR beta CDR3 regions was performed using RNA transcripts as template. A set of HTBI primers served as the primers for a first-round RT-PCR of the TCR CDR3. TCRdb recomputed calls from the multiplex PCR reads with MiXCR, one row per CDR3 protein. This table holds some 620,000 distinct CDR3 sequences, roughly 15% found once. Sequencing was done on a sample of blood. The source of these receptors is a woman aged 25-40 years with Graves' hyperthyroidism.

This clonotype was counted a few times. This chain joins TRBV6-5 and TRBJ1-1, with D unresolved. Germline-derived CDR1 and CDR2 are MNHEY and SVGAGI. Trimming stripped 2 bases from V and 3 bases from J, with 10 bases between. The CDR3 sequence is 14 residues long. In nucleotides, the CDR3 is TGTGCCAGCAGTTACCCTGGGCGGTACACTGAAGCTTTCTTT. Its protein product is CASSYPGRYTEAFF.

At least ten counts were recorded for this clonotype. The CDR3 region is CASSKLSGGVYNEQFF. The CDR3 bases are TGTGCCAGCAGTAAACTAAGCGGAGGGGTCTACAATGAGCAGTTCTTC. The J gene is TRBJ2-1, the V gene TRBV2; perhaps TRBD2 as D (6 bases). The CDR3 is 16 amino acids. In germline, CDR1 is SNHLY, CDR2 FYNNEI. V lost 5 bases and J 3 bases, leaving 17 bases between the germline ends.

This clonotype was detected ten times or more. The chain joins TRBV2 to TRBJ2-1, with D perhaps matching TRBD2 (6 bases). The CDR3 consists of 13 residues. Germline V lookup: CDR1 SNHLY, CDR2 FYNNEI. V gave up 7 bases and J gave up 4 bases, with 11 bases separating them. The CDR3 loop reads CASTAGIYNEQFF. CDR3 nucleotides: TGTGCCAGCACCGCGGGGATTTACAATGAGCAGTTCTTC.